The subject of this entry is one T cell receptor beta chain. The data are from a study of blood T cell repertoires in COVID-19. Study-level background: The samples span acute and convalescent COVID-19 from the United States, Italy and Spain. T cells, B-cell-depleted T cells, or PBMCs provided the cDNA or gDNA that served as material.

In the study's own analysis: Reference gene primer amplification gave nucleated cell count estimates. Sequencing used immunoSEQ multiplex PCR; TCRdb keeps in-frame clones, though not all of them. Clone size and V and J calls were adopted from that table, with D and trimming inferred from the DNA. The data contain about 52,000 clones, 85% to 90% of them seen just once; the ten biggest clones take up 13% to 15%. The V end was cut by 5 bases, the J end by 3 bases, with 3 bases between. The germline V gene has CDR1 MNHEY and CDR2 SVGEGT. The CDR3 covers 11 residues. Sequencing was carried out using peripheral blood. The V and J genes are TRBV6-2 or TRBV6-3 and TRBJ2-3; D gene ambiguous. The sequence derives from a man between 65 and 80 years old with acute or convalescent COVID-19. This chain's CDR3 is CASSITDTQYF. The CDR3 nucleotides read TGTGCCAGCAGTATAACAGATACGCAGTATTTT.